A selection of T cell receptor beta chains follows, all from one sample in a study of T cell responses to AZD1222 COVID-19 vaccine. Produced via immunoSEQ multiplex PCR; TCRdb's table is partial and in-frame only. The sample yields 93,000 or so clones, around 91% seen once. The specimen was peripheral blood, collected on day 0 of AZD1222 vaccination. Receptor source: an adult in good health. Each CDR3 is given with its conserved first and last residue. D genes are given only for firm matches. Clone sizes are given selectively: once, few, many, or a class where the clone is expanded.

abundance,v_gene,j_gene,d_gene,CDR3nt,CDR3aa
-,TRBV6-5,TRBJ1-5,TRBD1,TGTGCCAGCAAAAGACAGGGTGGAAGCAATCAGCCCCAGCATTTT,CASKRQGGSNQPQHF
-,TRBV5-6,TRBJ2-2,-,TGTGCCAGCAGCCCTACAACTACCGGGGAGCTGTTTTTT,CASSPTTTGELFF
-,TRBV28,TRBJ1-1,TRBD1,TGTGCCAGCAGTTTAAGAACAACAGGGGGCTTGCGGGCTTTCTTT,CASSLRTTGGLRAFF
-,TRBV7-2,TRBJ2-7,-,TGTGCCAGCAGCTTAGGTCGGGTCTACGAGCAGTACTTC,CASSLGRVYEQYF
-,TRBV13,TRBJ2-3,TRBD2,TGTGCCAGCAGCTCGGTCCGGGGGGACTCTAGCACAGATACGCAGTATTTT,CASSSVRGDSSTDTQYF
-,TRBV7-9,TRBJ2-7,-,TGTGCCAGCAGCCGCGACGGCGACGAGCAGTACTTC,CASSRDGDEQYF
once,TRBV7-7,TRBJ2-2,-,TGTGCCAGCAGCCCGAAGGGCAGGGTGGGCACCGGGGAGCTGTTTTTT,CASSPKGRVGTGELFF
-,TRBV5-5,TRBJ1-5,-,TGTGCCAGCAGCGTGAATCCTAGGGCCGACAATCAGCCCCAGCATTTT,CASSVNPRADNQPQHF
-,TRBV5-5,TRBJ1-3,-,TGTGCCAGCAGCCCCGGGACTGATGGAAACACCATATATTTT,CASSPGTDGNTIYF
-,TRBV18,TRBJ1-2,-,TGTGCCAGCTCACCACCGAGCATCCTCGATGGCTACACCTTC,CASSPPSILDGYTF
-,TRBV7-2,TRBJ1-1,-,TGTGCCAGCAGCTTAGCGGGGAACACTGAAGCTTTCTTT,CASSLAGNTEAFF
-,TRBV7-9,TRBJ1-4,-,TGTGCCAGCAGCTTGCTAGGGGCTACTAATGAAAAACTGTTTTTT,CASSLLGATNEKLFF
-,TRBV5-5,TRBJ2-1,-,TGTGCCAGCAGCTTGTTTCCGGGGGCCTCCTACAATGAGCAGTTCTTC,CASSLFPGASYNEQFF
-,TRBV4-3,TRBJ2-5,TRBD2,TGCGCCAGCAGCCAAGACCGGGCTCTAGCGGGGGGTATTAAATACTTC,CASSQDRALAGGIKYF
-,TRBV6-5,TRBJ1-4,-,TGTGCCAGCACCCCGGGGCTCTCAAACGAAAAACTGTTTTTT,CASTPGLSNEKLFF
-,TRBV4-2,TRBJ2-1,-,TGTGCCAGCAATAGTTGGGGCAATGAGCAGTTCTTC,CASNSWGNEQFF
-,TRBV6-2/TRBV6-3,TRBJ1-1,-,TGTGCCAGCAGTTATGGGATGAACACTGAAGCTTTCTTT,CASSYGMNTEAFF
-,TRBV27,TRBJ1-4,-,TGTGCCAGTGGAGGACACTCTTGGGCTAATGAAAAACTGTTTTTT,CASGGHSWANEKLFF
-,TRBV5-5,TRBJ1-1,-,TGTGCCAGCAGATCCGGGAACACTGAAGCTTTCTTT,CASRSGNTEAFF
-,TRBV21-1,TRBJ2-7,-,TGTGCCAGCAGCAAAGGTGACCGATATTACTCCTACGAGCAGTACTTC,CASSKGDRYYSYEQYF
once,TRBV20-1,TRBJ1-1,-,TGCAGTGCTCGACGGTTGACTGAAGCTTTCTTT,CSARRLTEAFF
-,TRBV7-6,TRBJ2-7,-,TGTGCCAGCAGCTGGACGATTAGGGGGAAACCCTACGAGCAGTACTTC,CASSWTIRGKPYEQYF
-,TRBV7-9,TRBJ1-1,TRBD1,TGTGCCAGCAGCTCAAACAGGGGCACTGAAGCTTTCTTT,CASSSNRGTEAFF
-,TRBV27,TRBJ2-7,TRBD2,TGTGCCAGCCGGGCGGGGGGGGCCGGCGAGCAGTACTTC,CASRAGGAGEQYF
-,TRBV19,TRBJ1-3,-,TGTGCCAGCCTAGACTGGGGTTACTCTGGAAACACCATATATTTT,CASLDWGYSGNTIYF
once,TRBV11-1,TRBJ1-1,-,TGTGCCAGCAGCTTAGAACTCTCCGGGGGCACTGAAGCTTTCTTT,CASSLELSGGTEAFF
-,TRBV9,TRBJ2-1,-,TGTGCCAGCAGCGTAGCCGAACGGGAGCAGTTCTTC,CASSVAEREQFF
-,TRBV7-6,TRBJ2-5,-,TGTGCCAGCAGAAAAGGACTTGGAGAGACCCAGTACTTC,CASRKGLGETQYF
-,TRBV5-1,TRBJ2-3,-,TGCGCCAGCAGCTACGGGACTTATGGAGATACGCAGTATTTT,CASSYGTYGDTQYF
-,TRBV30,TRBJ2-7,TRBD2,TGTGCCTGGAGCTGGCGGGGGTCGGGGCAGTACTTC,CAWSWRGSGQYF
-,TRBV7-7,TRBJ1-5,-,TGTGCCAGCAGCTTAAAGAGAACAACTCGAGATCAGCCCCAGCATTTT,CASSLKRTTRDQPQHF
-,TRBV7-2,TRBJ2-7,-,TGTGCCAGCAGCTTAGTGGCAGGTGGTCTCTACGAGCAGTACTTC,CASSLVAGGLYEQYF
-,TRBV24-1,TRBJ2-2,TRBD1,TGTGCCACCAGTGATCACAGGGGTCCCGGGGAGCTGTTTTTT,CATSDHRGPGELFF